This TCR beta chain derives from a study of blood T cell repertoires in COVID-19. Sequenced by immunoSEQ multiplex PCR; TCRdb stores in-frame clones only, minus some. The sample lists roughly 100,000 clones, roughly four fifths occurring once. The V end was cut by 4 bases, the J end by 5 bases, with 14 bases between. Looked up from germline, CDR1 is LGHDT and CDR2 is YNNKEL (reference sequence). This CDR3 comprises 14 residues. Followed over time, Seattle patients had been enrolled while infection was active. The chain joins TRBV3-1 (or the pseudogene TRBV3-2) to TRBJ2-5, with a tentative D call TRBD2 (6 bases). The TCR was taken from a man older than 75 with COVID-19, enrolled during active disease. Sequences were obtained from peripheral blood. CDR3 sequence reads: CASSPGDFSETQYF. CDR3 DNA: TGTGCCAGCAGCCCGGGGGACTTTTCGGAGACCCAGTACTTC.